The 30 T cell receptor beta chains reported below all come from one sample, sequenced in a study of blood T cells in healthy people across ages. Alongside a J-beta primer mix, a sample-barcoded 5' primer served in a second PCR lasting about 7 to 11 cycles. TCRdb passed the 5' RACE reads through MiXCR, listing each CDR3 protein once. The sample holds some 1.4 million distinct CDR3 sequences, 35% to 45% seen once. Sequenced material: blood. The origin of the receptors is a woman between 18 and 29 years old in good health.

J is TRBJ1-1 and V is TRBV7-9; maybe TRBD1 (5 bases). This CDR3 is 14 amino acids long. V was cut by 5 bases and J by 11 bases, with 21 bases left in between. Germline V gene lookup returns CDR1 SEHNR and CDR2 FQNEAQ (reference sequence). The CDR3, as DNA: TGTGCCAGCAGCCGTGCGTCGGGGGTGGGTGACGCTTTCTTT. Protein product: CASSRASGVGDAFF.

The CDR3 is CASSALAGVGADTQYF. DNA for the CDR3: TGTGCCAGCAGTGCCCTAGCGGGGGTTGGCGCAGATACGCAGTATTTT. The chain uses TRBV2 and TRBJ2-3, with TRBD2 identical over 10 bases. Germline trimming cut 4 bases from V and 4 bases from J; bases unmatched to any gene: 8. CDR3 length equals 16 residues. Germline-derived CDR1 and CDR2 are SNHLY and FYNNEI.

Details on this clonotype: The germline gene is not matched at one end of the junction; a read error may be the cause. The chain recombines TRBV6-2 or TRBV6-3 with TRBJ2-3, with D possibly being TRBD2 (5 bases). The CDR3 is 11 residues long. Germline CDR1 reads MNHEY; CDR2 reads SVGEGT. The CDR3, as DNA: TGTGCCAACAGTTACGGGGTGTTCCAGTATTTT. Protein product: CANSYGVFQYF.

This chain links TRBV6-1 with TRBJ2-3, with no clear D. Germline lookup yields CDR1 MNHNS and CDR2 SASEGT. V lost 3 bases and J lost 2, with 6 bases in between. The CDR3 is 13 amino acids. CDR3 loop: CASSDTFTDTQYF. For the CDR3, the DNA is TGTGCCAGCAGTGACACCTTCACAGATACGCAGTATTTT.

This clonotype was counted a few times. The gene calls are TRBV6-5 and TRBJ2-7; D tentatively reads TRBD1 or TRBD2 (6 bases each). The germline CDR1 and CDR2 sequences are MNHEY and SVGAGI. CDR3 length: 14 residues. Deletions cut 7 bases from V and 3 bases from J, with 16 bases between. The CDR3 protein is CASTGAGPHYEQYF. The CDR3 coding sequence is TGTGCCAGCACGGGGGCAGGCCCCCACTACGAGCAGTACTTC.

V is TRBV6-2 or TRBV6-3 and J is TRBJ2-7, with TRBD2 matching over 8 bases. The length of the CDR3 is 13 residues. V lost 10 bases and J lost 3; bases outside the gene matches: 8. Per the germline V gene, CDR1 is MNHEY and CDR2 is SVGEGT. CDR3 bases: TGTGCCACCCGAGAGCTAGCGGGCTACGAGCAGTACTTC. Amino acids: CATRELAGYEQYF.

Points on this clonotype: Sequence at one end of the junction differs from germline and may be a read error. The V and J genes are TRBV11-2 and TRBJ2-1; TRBD1 is a possible D gene (8 bases). The CDR3 sequence is 15 residues long. Germline V gene lookup returns CDR1 SGHAT and CDR2 FQNNGV. The CDR3 protein is CASSPQGEGSNGQFF. CDR3 sequence (DNA): TGTGCCAGCAGTCCACAGGGGGAGGGTAGCAATGGGCAGTTCTTC.

V usage is TRBV6-1 and J usage is TRBJ2-3, with no clear D. Trimming stripped 4 bases from V and 0 bases from J, with 11 bases between. Germline V gene lookup returns CDR1 MNHNS and CDR2 SASEGT. This CDR3 comprises 15 residues. The CDR3: CASSGRARSTDTQYF. The CDR3 DNA is TGTGCCAGCAGTGGTCGGGCCAGAAGCACAGATACGCAGTATTTT.

This chain uses TRBV29-1 with TRBJ2-5; TRBD1 matches at 9 bases. This CDR3 is 14 amino acids long. The V segment lost 4 bases and the J segment 1 base; nucleotides outside the gene matches: 4. Germline CDR1 is SQVTM and CDR2 is ANQGSEA. CDR3 nucleotides: TGCAGCGTTGTAACAGGGGGCGGCCAAGAGACCCAGTACTTC. This sequence encodes CSVVTGGGQETQYF.

The chain combines TRBV30 with TRBJ2-3; TRBD2 matches 7 bases. The germline gives CDR1 GTSNPN, CDR2 SVGIG (reference sequence). The CDR3 spans 12 residues. Trimming removed 5 bases from V and 5 bases from J; junction bases left unmatched: 4. CDR3 in DNA: TGTGCCTGGTCCCGGGAGGTAGATACGCAGTATTTT. It codes for CAWSREVDTQYF.

The chain links TRBV6-1 to TRBJ2-1; 7 bases fit TRBD1. Looked up from germline, CDR1 is MNHNS and CDR2 is SASEGT. Trimming took 6 bases from V and 3 from J; bases not matched to a gene: 11. The CDR3 is 16 amino acids. The chain's CDR3 is CASRPSATGVYNEQFF. In nucleotides, the CDR3 is TGTGCCAGCAGACCGTCCGCTACAGGGGTCTACAATGAGCAGTTCTTC.

On this clonotype itself: The junction differs from germline at one of its ends, possibly a read error. The chain employs TRBV5-1 and TRBJ1-5; D not resolved. The CDR3 spans 15 residues. Germline V lookup: CDR1 SGHRS, CDR2 YFSETQ. CDR3 bases: TGCGCCAGCAGCTTGGCCGGGAATGGCAATCGGCCCCAGCATTTT. Translated: CASSLAGNGNRPQHF.

This clonotype was found a few times. The rearrangement uses TRBV7-2 and TRBJ1-2; D gene unclear. V lost 3 bases to trimming and J lost 6 bases, with 11 bases between them. The CDR3 loop spans 13 amino acids. The germline V gene has CDR1 SGHTA and CDR2 FQGNSA. CDR3 DNA: TGTGCCAGCAGCTTGGTTTGGACGGATGGCTACACCTTC. Translation gives CASSLVWTDGYTF. Together with reference TRBV7-2 and TRBJ1-2, the CDR3 gives the full variable domain: GAGVSQSPSNKVTEKGKDVELRCDPISGHTALYWYRQSLGQGLEFLIYFQGNSAPDKSGLPSDRFSAERTGGSVSTLTIQRTQQEDSAVYLCASSLVWTDGYTFGSGTRLTVV.

The CDR3 region has the DNA TGTGCCAGCAGTGGGACAGCCCGCTCCTATAATTCACCCCTCCACTTT. The encoded protein is CASSGTARSYNSPLHF. The V and J genes are TRBV2 and TRBJ1-6; weak D call: TRBD1 (6 bases). Germline V gene data show CDR1 as SNHLY and CDR2 as FYNNEI. The V gene lost 4 bases and the J gene lost 0 bases, with 10 bases spanning the gap. This CDR3 region has 16 residues.

The chain has TRBV5-5 and TRBJ2-1; 7 bases align to TRBD2. With 6 bases clipped from V and 8 bases from J, the junction kept 14 bases outside the gene matches. Germline-derived CDR1 and CDR2 are SGHKS and YYEKEE (reference sequence). CDR3 size: 15 residues. This CDR3 is CASILLGGVVDEQFF. In DNA, the CDR3 is TGTGCCAGCATTCTTCTGGGGGGGGTCGTTGATGAGCAGTTCTTC.

This clonotype has just one count. V is TRBV7-3 and J is TRBJ2-7; TRBD2 might be the D (7 bases). The CDR3 is made up of 15 amino acids. Looked up from germline, CDR1 is SGHTA and CDR2 is FQGTGA. The germline V and J ends were trimmed by 3 bases and 7 bases, with 19 bases remaining between them. This CDR3 is CASSLGGGGYNEQYF. In nucleotides, the CDR3 is TGTGCCAGCAGCTTGGGTGGCGGGGGCTACAATGAGCAGTACTTC.

A few counts support this clonotype. CDR3 protein: CASSPGGIEQFF. CDR3 coding DNA: TGTGCCAGCTCTCCCGGGGGCATTGAGCAGTTCTTC. The gene calls are TRBV4-2 and TRBJ2-1; D may be TRBD1 or TRBD2 (6 bases each). The germline CDR1 and CDR2 sequences are LGHNA and YNFKEQ. The CDR3 extends over 12 amino acids. The V and J ends lost 8 bases and 9 bases respectively, with 14 bases between them.

The chain links TRBV30 to TRBJ2-5, with 7 bases fitting TRBD2. The CDR3 contains 13 residues. With 3 bases clipped from V and 4 bases from J, the junction kept 5 bases outside the gene matches. Germline CDR1 GTSNPN, CDR2 SVGIG (reference sequence). CDR3 sequence (DNA): TGTGCCTGGAGGACGGCGGGGGTAGAGACCCAGTACTTC. Its protein is CAWRTAGVETQYF.

The rearrangement links TRBV20-1 to TRBJ2-1, with 9 bases aligning to TRBD2. CDR1 and CDR2 (germline): DFQATT, SNEGSKA (reference sequence). The CDR3 spans 17 residues. The junction had 15 bases not matched to a gene; V was cut back by 1 base and J by 8 bases. The CDR3 DNA sequence: TGCAGTGCTAGAGCTCCTCCCGGGAGCGGGGGGTTTTATGAGCAGTTCTTC. It encodes CSARAPPGSGGFYEQFF.

This chain links TRBV3-1 with TRBJ1-4; unclear D gene. Germline V gene sequence: CDR1 LGHDT, CDR2 YNNKEL (reference sequence). There are 19 residues in the CDR3. Trimming removed 0 bases from V and 4 bases from J, with 21 bases in between. CDR3 sequence: CASSQDQGWSVRVNEKLFF. CDR3 in DNA: TGTGCCAGCAGCCAAGATCAAGGCTGGTCAGTGCGGGTTAATGAAAAACTGTTTTTT.

V and J are TRBV4-2 and TRBJ1-6; perhaps TRBD1 as D (6 bases). Trimming took 3 bases from V and 9 from J, leaving 6 bases between them. This CDR3 is built from 12 residues. Germline V gene sequence: CDR1 LGHNA, CDR2 YNFKEQ. The CDR3 DNA sequence: TGTGCCAGCAGCCAGGACAGTTCACCCCTCCACTTT. It codes for CASSQDSSPLHF.

V gene TRBV20-1 combines with J gene TRBJ1-2; maybe TRBD1 (5 bases). This CDR3 region has 12 residues. Germline assignment: CDR1 DFQATT and CDR2 SNEGSKA (reference sequence). V lost 2 bases and J 10 bases, leaving 14 bases between the germline ends. This CDR3 reads CSARSREVAYTF. CDR3 nucleotides: TGCAGTGCTAGAAGCAGGGAGGTTGCCTACACCTTC.

CDR3 coding DNA: TGCAGTGCTAGAGACCCGATTGATGGCAATCAGCCCCAGCATTTT. Translation gives CSARDPIDGNQPQHF. This sequence joins TRBV20-1 and TRBJ1-5; D is ambiguous. Trimming pared 0 bases from V and 2 bases from J, leaving 11 bases between. The CDR3 sequence is 15 residues long. Germline CDR1 and CDR2: DFQATT and SNEGSKA (reference sequence).

This clonotype was recorded a few times. This chain joins TRBV29-1 and TRBJ1-1; tentative D call: TRBD1 (5 bases). Trimming took off 2 bases at V and 8 bases at J, with 18 bases between the two ends. The CDR3 sequence is 14 residues long. Germline V lookup: CDR1 SQVTM, CDR2 ANQGSEA. The CDR3 DNA reads TGCAGCGTTGAACAGGGAACGGCCACGGCCGAAGCTTTCTTT. Amino acids: CSVEQGTATAEAFF.

Only a few counts were recorded for this clonotype. This chain uses TRBV3-1 with TRBJ2-2, with TRBD2 matching over 13 bases. After removal of 4 bases from V and 8 bases from J, the junction contained 4 bases not matched to a gene. The CDR3 covers 15 residues. Germline V lookup: CDR1 LGHDT, CDR2 YNNKEL (reference sequence). CDR3 nucleotides: TGTGCCAGCAGCCGAGGGACTAGCGGGGCGGGGGAGCTGTTTTTT. Protein product: CASSRGTSGAGELFF.

This clonotype was detected a few times. This CDR3 is CASSQDPGSYLSYEQYF. The CDR3 nucleotides are TGTGCCAGCAGCCAAGATCCAGGGAGCTACCTCAGCTACGAGCAGTACTTC. The chain has TRBV4-2 and TRBJ2-7, with D perhaps given as TRBD1 or TRBD2 (5 bases each). This CDR3 has 17 amino acids. The V gene's germline CDR1 is LGHNA and CDR2 YNFKEQ. V lost 0 bases to trimming and J lost 3 bases, with 18 bases between them.

The V call is TRBV27, the J call TRBJ1-1, with D perhaps matching TRBD1 (6 bases). Trimming removed 5 bases at V and 6 bases at J, with 16 bases between. This CDR3 is 14 amino acids long. CDR1 MNHEY and CDR2 SMNVEV come from the germline V gene (reference sequence). CDR3 in amino acids: CASSPLIGGAEAFF. The CDR3 nucleotides are TGTGCCAGCAGTCCACTAATAGGGGGAGCTGAAGCTTTCTTT.

This clonotype showed up just a few times. V usage is TRBV6-1 and J usage is TRBJ1-4, with 7 bases matching TRBD1. This CDR3 is built from 15 residues. V lost 2 bases, J lost 4 bases, and 4 bases stayed unmatched. Germline values: CDR1 MNHNS, CDR2 SASEGT. In DNA form, the CDR3 reads TGTGCCAGCAGTGAAACCCGGGACAGTAATGAAAAACTGTTTTTT. This sequence encodes CASSETRDSNEKLFF.

The genes are TRBV10-3 and TRBJ2-5, with D possibly being TRBD2 (6 bases). Deletions cut 4 bases from V and 4 bases from J, with 7 bases between. The CDR3 runs 12 residues. Germline V gene sequence: CDR1 ENHRY, CDR2 SYGVKD. CDR3 nucleotide sequence: TGTGCCATCAGTGGTAGCGGAGAGACCCAGTACTTC. The encoded protein is CAISGSGETQYF.

The chain joins TRBV4-1 to TRBJ2-5; a weak D match, TRBD1 (6 bases). The CDR3 extends over 14 amino acids. The V end was cut by 0 bases, the J end by 5 bases, with 10 bases between. Germline values: CDR1 MGHRA, CDR2 YSYEKL. CDR3 nucleotide sequence: TGCGCCAGCAGCCAAGATACAGGGCCGGAGACCCAGTACTTC. This translates into CASSQDTGPETQYF.